The clone carrying this T cell receptor beta chain showed up just once. What it binds is not known. Random hexamers served to reverse transcribe roughly 0.45 to 1 ug RNA. Multiplex immunoSEQ PCR targeted 54 Vbeta and 13 Jbeta TCR beta segments. TCRdb reanalysed the immunoSEQ multiplex PCR reads using MiXCR and keeps one entry per CDR3 protein. The sample records about 150,000 distinct CDR3 sequences, 95% to 96% being singletons. TEMRA cells were FACS-enriched and CD8+ and CD4+ T cells negatively isolated. This entry comes from a study of CD8 T cells in Susac syndrome. Findings and caveats of the study: It was acknowledged by the study that relatively few individuals were included in its TCR sequencing and HLA analysis.

The clonotype was recovered from a human donor with multiple sclerosis. Sequenced: CD8+ T cells from PBMCs.

The CDR3 coding sequence is TGTGCCAGCAGCTTATTTGGGGGGCCGGATACGCAGTATTTT. Amino acid sequence: CASSLFGGPDTQYF. The rearrangement uses TRBV7-6 and TRBJ2-3, with D perhaps TRBD1 or TRBD2 (6 bases each). The V and J ends lost 2 bases and 6 bases respectively, with 12 bases between them. The CDR3 length is 14 residues. The germline CDR1 and CDR2 sequences are SGHVS and FNYEAQ.